This TCR beta chain was sequenced in a study of T cell responses to AZD1222 COVID-19 vaccine. Repertoires were generated with immunoSEQ multiplex PCR, while TCRdb's copy carries only in-frame clones and drops some. The sample carries around 110,000 clones, roughly 87% recorded once. As to this clone: Antigen specificity is unknown.

Whole-study results and caveats: Targeting of unmutated variant regions was reportedly seen in nearly half of spike-specific TCRs. Baseline serology detected seropositivity in only a handful of AZD1222 recipients.

CDR3 size: 18 residues. The V and J ends lost 6 bases and 0 bases respectively, with 18 bases between them. Germline V lookup: CDR1 LNHDA, CDR2 SQIVND (reference sequence). The rearrangement joins TRBV19 to TRBJ2-6; D is unresolved. The sequences come from peripheral blood, collected on day 0 of AZD1222 vaccination. The source of this sequence is an adult in good health. The chain's CDR3 is CASRRWPGRSSGANVLTF. The CDR3 DNA reads TGTGCCAGTAGACGTTGGCCGGGCCGCAGCTCTGGGGCCAACGTCCTGACTTTC.